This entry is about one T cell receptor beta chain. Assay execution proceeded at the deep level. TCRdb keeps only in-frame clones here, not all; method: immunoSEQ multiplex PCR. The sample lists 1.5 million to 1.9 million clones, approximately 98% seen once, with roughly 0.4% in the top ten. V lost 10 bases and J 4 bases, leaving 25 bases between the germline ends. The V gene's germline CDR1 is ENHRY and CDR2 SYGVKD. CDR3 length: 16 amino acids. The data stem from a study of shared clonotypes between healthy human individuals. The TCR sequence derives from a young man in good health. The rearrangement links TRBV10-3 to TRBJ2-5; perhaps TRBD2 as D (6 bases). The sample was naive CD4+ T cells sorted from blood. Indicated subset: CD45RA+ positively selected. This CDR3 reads CATRERSSRGGETQYF. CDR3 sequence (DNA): TGTGCCACTAGGGAACGTAGCTCGAGGGGAGGAGAGACCCAGTACTTC.